These 5 T cell receptor beta chains were all obtained from the same sample, sequenced in a study of blood T cell repertoires in COVID-19. Assay used: immunoSEQ multiplex PCR; TCRdb lists only in-frame clones, some missing. This table holds 230,000 or so clones, approximately 81% found once. Sequenced: peripheral blood. The receptors derive from a man aged 30 to 45 with active or convalescent COVID-19.

The V call is TRBV6-5, the J call TRBJ2-5; TRBD2 matches 9 bases. The germline V gene has CDR1 MNHEY and CDR2 SVGAGI. V was clipped by 8 bases and J by 3 bases; unmatched bases: 10. This CDR3 spans 15 amino acids. The CDR3 reads CASCLAGRGEETQYF. CDR3 nucleotides: TGTGCCAGCTGTCTAGCGGGACGGGGGGAAGAGACCCAGTACTTC.

This chain connects TRBV7-6 to TRBJ2-1; D not certain. Germline CDR1 is SGHVS and CDR2 is FNYEAQ. The CDR3 contains 15 residues. The V gene lost 1 base and the J gene lost 0 bases, with 7 bases spanning the gap. CDR3 nucleotide sequence: TGTGCCAGCAGCTTAGTTGCAGACTCCTACAATGAGCAGTTCTTC. The encoded protein is CASSLVADSYNEQFF.

Only a few counts were recorded for this clone. V gene TRBV27 combines with J gene TRBJ1-5; TRBD1 might be the D (5 bases). Germline V gene data show CDR1 as MNHEY and CDR2 as SMNVEV (reference sequence). V was clipped by 5 bases and J by 6 bases, with 11 bases between them. The CDR3 is made up of 13 amino acids. CDR3 sequence (DNA): TGTGCCAGCAGTACACTCCAGGGTCAGCCCCAGCATTTT. Its protein product is CASSTLQGQPQHF.

This chain connects TRBV29-1 to TRBJ2-5; 7 nucleotides align to TRBD2. The CDR3 contains 12 residues. V shed 4 bases and J 4 bases; nucleotides not matched to a gene: 3. Germline V gene lookup returns CDR1 SQVTM and CDR2 ANQGSEA. The CDR3 loop is CSVGGGRETQYF. The CDR3 coding sequence is TGCAGCGTTGGGGGCGGGAGAGAGACCCAGTACTTC.

The CDR3 spells CSVESSGSGTDTQYF. The CDR3 DNA is TGCAGCGTTGAGTCTAGCGGGAGCGGCACAGATACGCAGTATTTT. The chain combines TRBV29-1 with TRBJ2-3, with 10 bases aligning to TRBD2. Trimming at V came to 3 bases and at J to 1 base, leaving 4 bases not matched to a gene. CDR1 and CDR2 (germline): SQVTM, ANQGSEA. This CDR3 contains 15 residues.